These T cell receptor beta chains were read from a single sample in a study of lung T cells in sarcoidosis with Löfgren's syndrome. Using its own MiXCR run on the reads, TCRdb lists one record per CDR3 protein. The profile shows 60,000 to 65,000 distinct CDR3 sequences, 21% of them singletons. Sequencing used CD4+ T cells from PBMCs. The source is a human donor with sarcoidosis (Löfgren's syndrome or another form), or a control subject (not recorded which). Each CDR3 is given with its conserved first and last residue. A D gene is named only where the DNA matches it firmly. Clone size is given for some rows only: seen once, a few or many times, or a class if the clone is expanded.

size	V	D	J	DNA	CDR3
many	TRBV12-3/TRBV12-4	.	TRBJ2-7	TGTGCCAGCAGTTTCCTTCGGGGGCTGAGCTCCTACGAGCAGTACTTC	CASSFLRGLSSYEQYF
few	TRBV3-1	TRBD1	TRBJ2-5	TGTGCCAGCAGCCAAGAAGGGGGCCGACTGATTTCGGGCCAGTACTTC	CASSQEGGRLISGQYF
.	TRBV5-1	.	TRBJ1-1	TGCGCCAGCAGCTTGAGCAGGGTCACTGGAGCTTTCTTT	CASSLSRVTGAFF
many	TRBV7-2	.	TRBJ1-3	TGTGCCAGCAGCTTAGCCCCTCAGGGGACATCTGGAAACACCATATATTTT	CASSLAPQGTSGNTIYF
.	TRBV3-1	TRBD2	TRBJ2-2	TGTGCCACCGAGCGGGAGCTCACCGGGGAGCTGTTTTTT	CATERELTGELFF
.	TRBV18	TRBD1	TRBJ2-7	TGTGCCAGCGCAAGGGGACAGGACTTCTACGAGCAGTACTTC	CASARGQDFYEQYF
few	TRBV20-1	.	TRBJ2-5	TGCAGTGCGGACTCTGGCGGCGCCCAAGAGACCCAGTACTTC	CSADSGGAQETQYF
many	TRBV20-1	TRBD1	TRBJ2-2	TGCAGTGCTCTCGACAGGGCCCGTTACGGGGAGCTGTTTTTT	CSALDRARYGELFF
many	TRBV6-2/TRBV6-3	.	TRBJ2-7	TGTGCCAGCAGTTACTCTCAGCGGACCTCCTACGAGCAGTACTTC	CASSYSQRTSYEQYF
many	TRBV4-1	.	TRBJ2-6	TGCGCCAGCAGTCAGGGGGGGGCCCCTGCCGGGGCCAACGTCCTGACTTTC	CASSQGGAPAGANVLTF
few	TRBV12-5	.	TRBJ2-1	TGTGCTAGTGGTTCCCACGGGGGCGGGAATGAGCAGTTCTTC	CASGSHGGGNEQFF
once	TRBV12-3/TRBV12-4	TRBD2	TRBJ2-7	TGTGCCAGCAGTTTACTAGCGGGAGGGCCTGAGCGGTACTTC	CASSLLAGGPERYF
few	TRBV5-4	TRBD1	TRBJ1-4	TGTGCCAGCAGCCGGGACAGGGAGGGTGAAAAACTGTTTTTT	CASSRDREGEKLFF
many	TRBV27	TRBD2	TRBJ2-5	TGTGGGACTAGCGGACTTGACCAAGAGACCCAGTACTTC	CGTSGLDQETQYF
.	TRBV2	.	TRBJ2-4	TGTGCCAGCAGGTCCAGCTCACTAGCCAAAAACATTCAGTACTTC	CASRSSSLAKNIQYF
.	TRBV6-9	TRBD1	TRBJ2-1	TGTGCCAGCAGTTACAAGGGACAGGCTGGGGATGAGCAGTTCTTC	CASSYKGQAGDEQFF
many	TRBV20-1	.	TRBJ2-5	TGCAGTGCTAGGAGGCCGGGGGAGACCCAGTACTTC	CSARRPGETQYF
.	TRBV12-3/TRBV12-4	.	TRBJ2-1	TGTGCCAACAGTCGCAGCGGTGCGGATGAGCAGTTCTTC	CANSRSGADEQFF
many	TRBV6-1	.	TRBJ1-6	TGTGCCAGCGGTTGGGGGCAGGTGCATTCACCCCTCCACTTT	CASGWGQVHSPLHF
many	TRBV20-1	.	TRBJ2-3	TGCAGTGCTAGAGATTCCGGGGGCACAGATACGCAGTATTTT	CSARDSGGTDTQYF
many	TRBV7-9	.	TRBJ1-1	TGTGCCAGCAGCCGGGGGGAATTTAACACTGAAGCTTTCTTT	CASSRGEFNTEAFF
few	TRBV29-1	TRBD2	TRBJ2-5	TGCAGCGTTCGGACTAGCGGACAAGAGACCCAGTACTTC	CSVRTSGQETQYF
few	TRBV24-1	TRBD1	TRBJ2-5	TGTGCCACCAGTGACTGCGACAGGGACCAAGAGACCCAGTACTTC	CATSDCDRDQETQYF
.	TRBV5-1	TRBD1	TRBJ1-3	TGCGCCAGCAGCCCGGGGGACAGCCACTCTGGAAACACCATATATTTT	CASSPGDSHSGNTIYF
few	TRBV7-2	.	TRBJ2-2	TGTGCCAGCAGCTTAGGAAGGGGAACCGGGGAGCTGTTTTTT	CASSLGRGTGELFF
few	TRBV12-3/TRBV12-4	TRBD2	TRBJ2-1	TGTGCCAGCAGTTTTTCTGGGGGACTACCTCGCGGTGAGCAGTTCTTC	CASSFSGGLPRGEQFF
many	TRBV28	TRBD1	TRBJ2-5	TGTGCCAGCAGTTTTCAGGGGGCGAAGACCCAGTACTTC	CASSFQGAKTQYF
once	TRBV5-4	.	TRBJ1-6	TGTGCCAGCAGCTTGGGGCGGGGATATAATTCACCCCTCCACTTT	CASSLGRGYNSPLHF
many	TRBV7-2	.	TRBJ2-1	TGTGCCAGCAGACCGCCGGGACGAAGCTACAATGAGCAGTTCTTC	CASRPPGRSYNEQFF
.	TRBV19	.	TRBJ1-1	TGTGCCAGTAGTATCGCCACAGGGCGCCCCGGGGGAAACTTCTTT	CASSIATGRPGGNFF
few	TRBV18	.	TRBJ1-3	TGTGCCAGCTCACCGTCCGGGGGAAACACCATATATTTT	CASSPSGGNTIYF
.	TRBV30	TRBD2	TRBJ2-3	TGTGCCTGGAGTCGATCCGGGACTAGCGGGAGGATCACAGATACGCAGTATTTT	CAWSRSGTSGRITDTQYF
many	TRBV20-1	TRBD1	TRBJ1-5	TGCAGTGCTAGAAGTTGGGACAGGGGGGGACAGCCCCAGCATTTT	CSARSWDRGGQPQHF
many	TRBV20-1	.	TRBJ1-1	TGCAGTGCTAGAGAGGGGGCGAGCGATACTGAAGCTTTCTTT	CSAREGASDTEAFF
many	TRBV20-1	TRBD2	TRBJ2-1	TGCAGTGCTAGAGGGACTAGCGGGAGTTTATACAATGAGCAGTTCTTC	CSARGTSGSLYNEQFF
many	TRBV27	.	TRBJ1-2	TGTGCCAGCAGTTTATCGGACAGCACCTATGGCTACACCTTC	CASSLSDSTYGYTF
.	TRBV12-3/TRBV12-4	.	TRBJ1-5	TGTGCCAGCAGTTTAGTCGTTGGGCCCCAGCATTTT	CASSLVVGPQHF
many	TRBV4-2	TRBD2	TRBJ2-7	TGTGCCAGCAGCCAAGACCCCGGGACTATCTCCTACGAGCAGTACTTC	CASSQDPGTISYEQYF
many	TRBV16	.	TRBJ2-3	TGTGCCAGCAGCCAATTAGAGCAGCGCTGCGATACGCAGTATTTT	CASSQLEQRCDTQYF
many	TRBV10-2	TRBD1	TRBJ1-5	TGCGCCAGCAGTGACGACAGGGAAATCGGCAATCAGCCCCAGCATTTT	CASSDDREIGNQPQHF